The 25 T cell receptor beta chains given below trace back to one sample, sequenced in a study of blood T cell repertoires in COVID-19. Using immunoSEQ multiplex PCR, the repertoire was profiled, and TCRdb retains in-frame clones only, with some absent. The sample yields 300,000 to 350,000 clones, over 80% seen once. Sequencing was carried out using peripheral blood. Receptors were obtained from a woman between 45 and 65 years old with COVID-19, enrolled during active disease.

CDR3 sequence reads: CASSIVSGGTDTQYF. The DNA for the CDR3 is TGTGCCAGTAGTATAGTTAGCGGAGGCACAGATACGCAGTATTTT. The V and J genes are TRBV19 and TRBJ2-3; weak D call: TRBD2 (6 bases). The V gene's germline CDR1 is LNHDA and CDR2 SQIVND (reference sequence). The V gene lost 1 base and the J gene lost 1 base, with 9 bases spanning the gap. This CDR3 is 15 amino acids long.

The genes are TRBV27 and TRBJ1-6; TRBD1 aligns across 7 bases. V shed 5 bases and J 4 bases; nucleotides not matched to a gene: 2. The CDR3 has 14 amino acids. Germline assignment: CDR1 MNHEY and CDR2 SMNVEV (reference sequence). The CDR3 protein is CASSRGQYNSPLHF. CDR3 DNA sequence: TGTGCCAGCAGTAGGGGACAGTATAATTCACCCCTCCACTTT.

This clone was detected once. The chain uses TRBV28 and TRBJ1-1, with 9 nucleotides matching TRBD1. The CDR3 runs 17 residues. The V and J ends lost 5 bases and 4 bases, in that order; junction bases with no gene match: 14. CDR1 is MDHEN, CDR2 SYDVKM, per germline. The CDR3 loop reads CASSAQGAFVLTTEAFF. For the CDR3, the DNA is TGTGCCAGCAGTGCACAGGGGGCTTTTGTTTTGACCACTGAAGCTTTCTTT.

This chain connects TRBV19 to TRBJ1-5; the match to TRBD1 covers 7 bases. With 3 bases clipped from V and 0 bases from J, the junction kept 8 bases outside the gene matches. The CDR3 covers 17 residues. Germline assignment: CDR1 LNHDA and CDR2 SQIVND (reference sequence). The CDR3 DNA is TGTGCCAGTAGTATTGGGACAGACACGTATAGCAATCAGCCCCAGCATTTT. It yields the protein CASSIGTDTYSNQPQHF. The whole variable domain, remainder taken from reference TRBV19 and TRBJ1-5, is DGGITQSPKYLFRKEGQNVTLSCEQNLNHDAMYWYRQDPGQGLRLIYYSQIVNDFQKGDIAEGYSVSREKKESFPLTVTSAQKNPTAFYLCASSIGTDTYSNQPQHFGDGTRLSIL.

V is TRBV5-1 and J is TRBJ2-2, with D possibly matching TRBD1 (6 bases). Deletions cut 0 bases from V and 1 base from J, with 19 bases between. Germline-derived CDR1 and CDR2 are SGHRS and YFSETQ. The CDR3 extends over 19 amino acids. The DNA for the CDR3 is TGCGCCAGCAGCTTGGCCCGTGACAGGATCGATTGGAACACCGGGGAGCTGTTTTTT. This sequence encodes CASSLARDRIDWNTGELFF.

This clone was found once. The chain couples TRBV5-6 to TRBJ2-3; TRBD2 might be the D (6 bases). The germline V gene encodes CDR1 SGHDT and CDR2 YYEEEE. V gave up 6 bases and J gave up 1 base, with 6 bases separating them. The CDR3 totals 12 residues. The DNA for the CDR3 is TGTGCCAGCAAGCGGGGCACAGATACGCAGTATTTT. Translating it yields CASKRGTDTQYF.

V usage is TRBV7-2 and J usage is TRBJ2-5, with a possible D match to TRBD2 (6 bases). The CDR3 spans 15 residues. Trimming took off 0 bases at V and 5 bases at J, with 13 bases between the two ends. Germline V lookup: CDR1 SGHTA, CDR2 FQGNSA. CDR3 sequence (DNA): TGTGCCAGCAGCTTAGCTCGGGGGAGTGGTGAGACCCAGTACTTC. It yields the protein CASSLARGSGETQYF.

The V and J genes are TRBV7-8 and TRBJ2-2; D is perhaps TRBD1 (6 bases). V was clipped by 6 bases and J by 1 base, with 9 bases between them. This CDR3 has 14 residues. Germline CDR1 and CDR2: SGHVS and FQNEAQ. This chain's CDR3 is CASRRTENTGELFF. The CDR3 DNA reads TGTGCCAGCAGGAGGACAGAGAACACCGGGGAGCTGTTTTTT.

This clone was found a few times. This chain uses TRBV5-1 with TRBJ1-5; 12 bases are shared with TRBD1. Germline lookup yields CDR1 SGHRS and CDR2 YFSETQ. The CDR3 has 17 residues. The ends lost 0 bases at V and 7 bases at J; junction bases unmatched: 8. CDR3 residues: CASSLGGTGGLGQPQHF. As DNA, the CDR3 is TGCGCCAGCAGCTTGGGTGGGACAGGGGGCTTGGGGCAGCCCCAGCATTTT.

This chain uses TRBV11-3 with TRBJ2-1, with 8 bases aligning to TRBD2. CDR3 length: 17 residues. Losses at the gene ends were 3 bases for V and 0 bases for J; bases not matched to a gene: 7. In germline, CDR1 is SGHNT, CDR2 YENEEA. The CDR3 reads CASSLRLAPSSYNEQFF. The CDR3 DNA is TGTGCCAGCAGCTTGAGACTAGCGCCAAGCTCCTACAATGAGCAGTTCTTC. The whole variable domain, filled in from reference TRBV11-3 and TRBJ2-1, reads EAGVVQSPRYKIIEKKQPVAFWCNPISGHNTLYWYLQNLGQGPELLIRYENEEAVDDSQLPKDRFSAERLKGVDSTLKIQPAELGDSAVYLCASSLRLAPSSYNEQFFGPGTRLTVL.

The CDR3 bases are TGTGCCAGCAGTTACTCTAGCGGGAGTTTCTACGAGCAGTACTTC. Amino acid sequence: CASSYSSGSFYEQYF. The chain couples TRBV27 to TRBJ2-7; 10 bases fit TRBD2. This CDR3 is 15 amino acids long. The V and J ends lost 4 bases and 3 bases, in that order; junction bases with no gene match: 6. Germline CDR1 is MNHEY and CDR2 is SMNVEV (reference sequence).

The CDR3: CASRDRGLTEAFF. The CDR3 DNA reads as TGTGCCAGTAGAGACAGGGGGCTGACTGAAGCTTTCTTT. The chain carries TRBV19 and TRBJ1-1; TRBD1 agrees at 10 bases. This CDR3 comprises 13 residues. The J segment lost 5 bases and the V segment lost 6 bases, leaving 3 bases of the junction unmatched. Germline CDR1 LNHDA, CDR2 SQIVND (reference sequence).

The chain is built from TRBV6-5 and TRBJ1-2; D is unclear. This CDR3 spans 13 amino acids. The germline CDR1 and CDR2 sequences are MNHEY and SVGAGI. The germline V and J ends were trimmed by 7 bases and 8 bases, with 17 bases remaining between them. CDR3 DNA: TGTGCCAGCAAACCTGAGGGCTATTTCGGCTACACCTTC. Translating gives CASKPEGYFGYTF.

As concerns this clone: The sample contains more than one DNA sequence encoding this CDR3. The chain employs TRBV11-2 and TRBJ2-7; D may be TRBD2 (5 bases). The CDR3 sequence is 15 residues long. V lost 1 base and J lost 0, with 10 bases in between. Germline CDR1 SGHAT, CDR2 FQNNGV. CDR3 nucleotides: TGTGCCAGCAGCTTAGTAAGCGGATTCTCCTACGAGCAGTACTTC. This translates into CASSLVSGFSYEQYF.

The rearrangement joins TRBV5-4 to TRBJ2-5; 7 bases match TRBD1. Trimming removed 3 bases from V and 2 bases from J; junction bases left unmatched: 16. CDR3 length: 18 residues. Germline CDR1 is SGHNT and CDR2 is YYREEE (reference sequence). CDR3 bases: TGTGCCAGCAGCTCACTCTCAGGCAGGGGGTCTCCACAAGAGACCCAGTACTTC. This gives the protein CASSSLSGRGSPQETQYF.

The gene calls are TRBV5-5 and TRBJ2-3, with 7 bases matching TRBD1. The V and J ends lost 3 bases and 0 bases, in that order; junction bases with no gene match: 4. The CDR3 is 15 amino acids. The germline V gene encodes CDR1 SGHKS and CDR2 YYEKEE (reference sequence). The CDR3 region is CASSSTGPSTDTQYF. The CDR3 DNA reads as TGTGCCAGCAGCTCGACAGGGCCAAGCACAGATACGCAGTATTTT.

V gene TRBV5-6 combines with J gene TRBJ1-3; D call uncertain. The CDR3 is 14 residues long. Germline assignment: CDR1 SGHDT and CDR2 YYEEEE. The V gene lost 1 base and the J gene lost 6 bases, with 11 bases spanning the gap. CDR3 amino acids: CASSLYVSVNTIYF. In DNA form, the CDR3 reads TGTGCCAGCAGCTTGTACGTCTCAGTAAACACCATATATTTT.

The J gene is TRBJ2-1, the V gene TRBV3-1 (or the pseudogene TRBV3-2), with D possibly matching TRBD2 (5 bases). Germline CDR1 is LGHDT and CDR2 is YNNKEL (reference sequence). The CDR3 totals 15 residues. V was pared by 1 base and J by 5 bases, with 12 bases between. CDR3 loop: CASSQVLVSDNEQFF. CDR3 bases: TGTGCCAGCAGCCAAGTCCTAGTTAGCGACAATGAGCAGTTCTTC.

The chain couples TRBV7-9 to TRBJ1-4; D possibly corresponds to TRBD1 (6 bases). Germline V lookup: CDR1 SEHNR, CDR2 FQNEAQ (reference sequence). This CDR3 has 14 residues. V shed 6 bases and J shed 7 bases, with 15 bases lying between them. CDR3 amino acids: CASRKGGDGEKLFF. The CDR3 DNA is TGTGCCAGCAGGAAAGGGGGGGACGGTGAAAAACTGTTTTTT.

This clone was observed a handful of times. CDR3: CASNLGQSLNSPLHF. The CDR3 DNA sequence: TGTGCCAGTAACCTTGGACAGTCGCTCAATTCACCCCTCCACTTT. This sequence joins TRBV19 and TRBJ1-6; tentatively, D is TRBD1 (6 bases). V shed 7 bases and J shed 7 bases, with 17 bases lying between them. The germline CDR1 and CDR2 sequences are LNHDA and SQIVND (reference sequence). This CDR3 spans 15 amino acids.

This chain uses TRBV5-1 with TRBJ2-7, with 10 positions matching TRBD2. Germline V gene lookup returns CDR1 SGHRS and CDR2 YFSETQ. Unmatched junction bases numbered 4, after V lost 2 bases and J lost 5 bases. The CDR3 is 14 amino acids. CDR3 in amino acids: CASSLAGGQHEQYF. DNA for the CDR3: TGCGCCAGCAGCTTAGCGGGAGGGCAACACGAGCAGTACTTC.

The V gene is TRBV2, the J gene TRBJ1-5, with 7 bases that match TRBD1. In germline, CDR1 is SNHLY, CDR2 FYNNEI. The CDR3 sequence is 17 residues long. V dropped 6 bases and J dropped 0; count of bases not matched to a gene: 11. DNA for the CDR3: TGTGCCAGCAGCACGGGACAGCAACCAAATAGCAATCAGCCCCAGCATTTT. Translated: CASSTGQQPNSNQPQHF.

The chain carries TRBV28 and TRBJ2-1, with D uncertain. Germline V gene lookup returns CDR1 MDHEN and CDR2 SYDVKM. Trimming removed 7 bases at V and 8 bases at J, with 21 bases between. CDR3 size: 15 residues. The CDR3 spells CASTRGTKITYEQFF. CDR3 in DNA: TGTGCCAGCACGCGAGGAACTAAAATTACATATGAGCAGTTCTTC. Using reference TRBV28 and TRBJ2-1 for the parts outside the CDR3, the full variable domain is DVKVTQSSRYLVKRTGEKVFLECVQDMDHENMFWYRQDPGLGLRLIYFSYDVKMKEKGDIPEGYSVSREKKERFSLILESASTNQTSMYLCASTRGTKITYEQFFGPGTRLTVL.

This chain links TRBV5-1 with TRBJ2-7, with TRBD2 matching over 8 bases. Looked up from germline, CDR1 is SGHRS and CDR2 is YFSETQ. The CDR3 has 17 amino acids. J lost 0 bases, V lost 1 base, and 9 bases had no gene match. The DNA for the CDR3 is TGCGCCAGCAGCTTGCTCGGCGGGGGGTGGGTCTCCTACGAGCAGTACTTC. This sequence encodes CASSLLGGGWVSYEQYF.

The V gene is TRBV7-3, the J gene TRBJ2-3, with TRBD2 as a possible D gene (5 bases). Germline CDR1 is SGHTA and CDR2 is FQGTGA. The V end was cut by 1 base, the J end by 0 bases, with 11 bases between. CDR3 length: 16 residues. The CDR3 here is CASSLISRGSTDTQYF. CDR3 DNA: TGTGCCAGCAGCTTAATCTCTCGCGGGAGCACAGATACGCAGTATTTT.